Listed below are T cell receptor beta chains from one sample, sequenced in a study of tumor-infiltrating lymphocytes in primary liver carcinoma. TCRdb used MiXCR to reprocess the multiplex PCR reads, holding one entry per CDR3 protein. The data hold about 330,000 distinct CDR3 sequences, with less than 65% observed a single time. Sequencing used peripheral blood. These receptors originate from a man aged 35 to 55 with primary liver carcinoma and hepatitis B virus infection. Both conserved end residues are part of each CDR3. The D gene is left open where the match is weak. Clone sizes are given selectively: once, few, many, or a class where the clone is expanded.

CDR3 protein: CASSRRDRGCEQYF; CDR3 DNA: TGCGCCAGCAGCCGCCGGGACAGGGGTTGCGAGCAGTACTTC; D gene: TRBD1; CDR3 length: 14; clone size: -; J gene: TRBJ2-7; V gene: TRBV10-2
CDR3 protein: CASSEGSGGTYEQYF; CDR3 DNA: TGTGCCAGCAGCGAAGGGTCAGGGGGAACCTACGAGCAGTACTTC; D gene: TRBD1; CDR3 length: 15; clone size: -; J gene: TRBJ2-7; V gene: TRBV9
CDR3 protein: CDSSLELGGYNEQFF; CDR3 DNA: TGTGACAGCAGCTTAGAGCTGGGGGGCTACAATGAGCAGTTCTTC; D gene: -; CDR3 length: 15; clone size: -; J gene: TRBJ2-1; V gene: TRBV11-2
CDR3 protein: CASSFIAGVCGEQYF; CDR3 DNA: TGCGCCAGCAGCTTCATAGCGGGAGTCTGTGGAGAGCAGTACTTC; D gene: TRBD2; CDR3 length: 15; clone size: -; J gene: TRBJ2-7; V gene: TRBV5-1
CDR3 protein: CASDLSSGRAKYNEQFF; CDR3 DNA: TGTGCCAGCGATTTATCCAGCGGGAGGGCCAAATACAATGAGCAGTTCTTC; D gene: TRBD2; CDR3 length: 17; clone size: once; J gene: TRBJ2-1; V gene: TRBV28
CDR3 protein: CASSFREGSKQYF; CDR3 DNA: TGTGCCAGCAGCTTTCGGGAGGGCTCAAAACAGTACTTC; D gene: TRBD2; CDR3 length: 13; clone size: -; J gene: TRBJ2-7; V gene: TRBV11-3
CDR3 protein: CASSNQREQFF; CDR3 DNA: TGTGCCAGCAGCAATCAGCGGGAGCAGTTCTTC; D gene: -; CDR3 length: 11; clone size: -; J gene: TRBJ2-1; V gene: TRBV7-8
CDR3 protein: CASYRGVETQYF; CDR3 DNA: TGCGCCAGTTACAGGGGAGTGGAGACCCAGTACTTC; D gene: TRBD1; CDR3 length: 12; clone size: few; J gene: TRBJ2-5; V gene: TRBV10-1
CDR3 protein: CASSKKTGLGNTEAFF; CDR3 DNA: TGTGCCAGTAGTAAAAAAACAGGGCTTGGGAACACTGAAGCTTTCTTT; D gene: -; CDR3 length: 16; clone size: once; J gene: TRBJ1-1; V gene: TRBV19
CDR3 protein: CASSDGTGSGANVLTF; CDR3 DNA: TGTGCCAGCAGCGACGGGACAGGGAGTGGGGCCAACGTCCTGACTTTC; D gene: TRBD1; CDR3 length: 16; clone size: -; J gene: TRBJ2-6; V gene: TRBV9
CDR3 protein: CASSLGLAEGDTQYF; CDR3 DNA: TGTGCCAGCAGCTTAGGACTAGCGGAGGGAGATACGCAGTATTTT; D gene: TRBD2; CDR3 length: 15; clone size: many; J gene: TRBJ2-3; V gene: TRBV11-2
CDR3 protein: CAISVETLGRGQFF; CDR3 DNA: TGTGCCATCAGTGTTGAGACCCTGGGACGTGGGCAGTTCTTC; D gene: -; CDR3 length: 14; clone size: many; J gene: TRBJ2-1; V gene: TRBV10-3
CDR3 protein: CASLPGQGGIGTEAFF; CDR3 DNA: TGTGCCAGCCTACCGGGACAGGGAGGTATCGGCACTGAAGCTTTCTTT; D gene: TRBD1; CDR3 length: 16; clone size: -; J gene: TRBJ1-1; V gene: TRBV12-3/TRBV12-4
CDR3 protein: CASSSPGTSNEQFF; CDR3 DNA: TGTGCCAGCAGCTCACCCGGGACTAGCAATGAGCAGTTCTTC; D gene: TRBD2; CDR3 length: 14; clone size: many; J gene: TRBJ2-1; V gene: TRBV5-6
CDR3 protein: CASSLAGSSYEHYF; CDR3 DNA: TGCGCCAGCAGCTTGGCGGGATCCTCCTACGAGCACTACTTC; D gene: -; CDR3 length: 14; clone size: -; J gene: TRBJ2-7; V gene: TRBV5-1
CDR3 protein: CASSPGGGRNGYTF; CDR3 DNA: TGTGCCAGTAGCCCGGGGGGAGGGCGCAATGGCTACACCTTC; D gene: -; CDR3 length: 14; clone size: -; J gene: TRBJ1-2; V gene: TRBV11-2
CDR3 protein: CASSRDRETVYF; CDR3 DNA: TGTGCCAGCAGCAGGGACAGAGAGACCGTGTACTTC; D gene: TRBD1; CDR3 length: 12; clone size: -; J gene: TRBJ2-5; V gene: TRBV11-2
CDR3 protein: CAISVSVDGYTF; CDR3 DNA: TGTGCCATCAGTGTGAGCGTCGACGGCTACACCTTC; D gene: -; CDR3 length: 12; clone size: many; J gene: TRBJ1-2; V gene: TRBV10-3
CDR3 protein: CAISAQLNERLFF; CDR3 DNA: TGTGCCATCAGTGCACAGCTTAATGAAAGACTGTTTTTT; D gene: -; CDR3 length: 13; clone size: -; J gene: TRBJ1-4; V gene: TRBV10-3
CDR3 protein: CASSTRLAGGDNEQFF; CDR3 DNA: TGTGCCAGCAGTACACGACTAGCGGGAGGGGACAATGAGCAGTTCTTC; D gene: TRBD2; CDR3 length: 16; clone size: many; J gene: TRBJ2-1; V gene: TRBV6-5
CDR3 protein: CAWSAGVMSKQYF; CDR3 DNA: TGCGCCTGGAGTGCAGGGGTAATGAGCAAGCAGTACTTC; D gene: -; CDR3 length: 13; clone size: once; J gene: TRBJ2-7; V gene: TRBV30
CDR3 protein: CSVTSISYEQCF; CDR3 DNA: TGCAGCGTTACTAGCATCTCCTACGAGCAGTGCTTC; D gene: -; CDR3 length: 12; clone size: -; J gene: TRBJ2-7; V gene: TRBV29-1
CDR3 protein: CAISESGLFGNEQFF; CDR3 DNA: TGTGCCATCAGTGAGTCTGGTCTGTTCGGCAATGAGCAGTTCTTC; D gene: -; CDR3 length: 15; clone size: many; J gene: TRBJ2-1; V gene: TRBV10-3
CDR3 protein: CATSTSGVNTDTQYF; CDR3 DNA: TGTGCCACCAGTACTAGCGGAGTTAACACAGATACGCAGTATTTT; D gene: TRBD2; CDR3 length: 15; clone size: -; J gene: TRBJ2-3; V gene: TRBV15
CDR3 protein: CASSSSGGQFF; CDR3 DNA: TGTGCCAGCAGTTCATCGGGGGGGCAGTTCTTC; D gene: TRBD2; CDR3 length: 11; clone size: many; J gene: TRBJ2-1; V gene: TRBV11-2
CDR3 protein: CASSTGFKTGELLF; CDR3 DNA: TGTGCCAGCAGTACGGGTTTCAAGACCGGGGAGCTGCTTTTT; D gene: -; CDR3 length: 14; clone size: -; J gene: TRBJ2-2; V gene: TRBV11-1
CDR3 protein: CASSLQAHSYEQYF; CDR3 DNA: TGCGCCAGCAGCTTACAGGCCCATTCCTACGAGCAGTACTTC; D gene: -; CDR3 length: 14; clone size: few; J gene: TRBJ2-7; V gene: TRBV5-1
CDR3 protein: CASSTRGGAGSPLHF; CDR3 DNA: TGTGCCAGCAGCACCAGAGGGGGGGCTGGTTCACCCCTCCACTTT; D gene: -; CDR3 length: 15; clone size: -; J gene: TRBJ1-6; V gene: TRBV5-4